Following are 23 T cell receptor beta chains from one sample sequenced in a study of Ad26.COV2.S vaccination and SARS-CoV-2 variants. Described treatment: around 19 received Ad26.COV2.S at low or high dose, single or two shots; several received placebo; per-sample allocation not given. Vaccine and placebo recipients were sampled on day 63 after the first injection. Sequenced by immunoSEQ multiplex PCR; TCRdb stores in-frame clones only, minus some. The sample lists approximately 280,000 clones, around 87% occurring once. Specimen: peripheral blood, collected in a trial of Ad26.COV2.S vaccine versus placebo. The receptors come from a person between 18 and 65 years old who received the Ad26.COV2.S COVID-19 vaccine or a placebo.

This clone is a singleton in its sample. V is TRBV6-5 and J is TRBJ2-3, with D possibly matching TRBD2 (6 bases). This CDR3 has 13 amino acids. Germline CDR1 is MNHEY and CDR2 is SVGAGI. Trimming pared 8 bases from V and 2 bases from J, leaving 11 bases between. The CDR3 region is CASSSEPTDTQYF. Here the CDR3 DNA reads TGTGCCAGCTCTAGCGAACCCACAGATACGCAGTATTTT.

The chain couples TRBV11-2 to TRBJ1-4, with D uncertain. V was pared by 0 bases and J by 10 bases, with 6 bases between. Germline V gene lookup returns CDR1 SGHAT and CDR2 FQNNGV. This CDR3 is 12 amino acids long. The CDR3 region is CASSLDRGKLFF. The CDR3 nucleotides are TGTGCCAGCAGCTTAGATCGAGGAAAACTGTTTTTT.

The chain combines TRBV6-6 with TRBJ1-2; 7 bases align to TRBD1. The CDR3 consists of 13 residues. Germline CDR1 is MNHNY and CDR2 is SVGAGI (reference sequence). V was pared by 5 bases and J by 8 bases, with 8 bases of the junction left unmatched. CDR3 protein: CASSHDRDGGYTF. The DNA of the CDR3 is TGTGCCAGCAGTCACGACAGGGACGGAGGCTACACCTTC.

The chain links TRBV7-6 to TRBJ2-3; unclear D gene. V was cut by 7 bases and J by 2 bases, with 13 bases left in between. Germline CDR1 is SGHVS and CDR2 is FNYEAQ. This CDR3 contains 14 residues. CDR3 sequence: CASTPEFATDTQYF. For the CDR3, the DNA is TGTGCCAGCACGCCGGAATTTGCCACAGATACGCAGTATTTT.

This clone came up once. DNA for the CDR3: TGTGCCAGCAGCGCCGGAACCGGGACAGAAAATCAGCCCCAGCATTTT. Translation gives CASSAGTGTENQPQHF. The chain links TRBV9 to TRBJ1-5; TRBD1 matches at 7 bases. Germline trimming cut 3 bases from V and 4 bases from J; bases unmatched to any gene: 10. The germline gives CDR1 SGDLS, CDR2 YYNGEE. The CDR3 length is 16 residues.

The rearrangement uses TRBV2 and TRBJ2-7; 9 positions match TRBD2. Germline CDR1 is SNHLY and CDR2 is FYNNEI. The CDR3 has 15 amino acids. V lost 1 base, J lost 6 bases, and 7 bases stayed unmatched. The CDR3 DNA follows: TGTGCCAGCAGTGAAGGCGGGAGGGGGATCCGCGAGCAGTACTTC. Protein product: CASSEGGRGIREQYF. The full variable domain, completed using reference TRBV2 and TRBJ2-7, is EPEVTQTPSHQVTQMGQEVILRCVPISNHLYFYWYRQILGQKVEFLVSFYNNEISEKSEIFDDQFSVERPDGSNFTLKIRSTKLEDSAMYFCASSEGGRGIREQYFGPGTRLTVT.

V is TRBV6-2 or TRBV6-3 and J is TRBJ1-2; D remains ambiguous. CDR3 length: 13 residues. The germline V and J ends were trimmed by 5 bases and 4 bases, with 11 bases remaining between them. CDR1 MNHEY and CDR2 SVGEGT come from the germline V gene. The CDR3 protein is CASSRQIFYGYTF. The CDR3 region has the DNA TGTGCCAGCAGTCGACAAATTTTCTATGGCTACACCTTC.

This rearrangement joins TRBV7-2 to TRBJ1-4; 7 bases are a match to TRBD1. V was pared by 7 bases and J by 0 bases, with 5 bases of the junction left unmatched. The germline V gene has CDR1 SGHTA and CDR2 FQGNSA. The CDR3 contains 15 residues. CDR3 sequence (DNA): TGTGCCAGCACCCCGGGACAGACAACTAATGAAAAACTGTTTTTT. It is translated as CASTPGQTTNEKLFF.

The CDR3 reads CASRGTSGITGELFF. Here the CDR3 DNA reads TGTGCCAGCAGGGGGACTAGCGGGATCACCGGGGAGCTGTTTTTT. V usage is TRBV2 and J usage is TRBJ2-2; 13 bases line up with TRBD2. CDR1 is SNHLY, CDR2 FYNNEI, per germline. The CDR3 has 15 amino acids. Trimming removed 6 bases from V and 4 bases from J; junction bases left unmatched: 2.

This clone turned up a few times. The chain links TRBV18 to TRBJ2-2; maybe TRBD1 (6 bases). The V and J ends lost 3 bases and 7 bases respectively, with 15 bases between them. CDR3 length: 15 residues. Germline-derived CDR1 and CDR2 are KGHSH and LQKENI. CDR3 in DNA: TGTGCCAGCTCACCGCTAACAGGGTTCGGCGGGGAGCTGTTTTTT. Its protein is CASSPLTGFGGELFF.

Here the CDR3 DNA reads TGTGCCAGCAGCCCGTTTAAAGGGGGGGGAGATACGCAGTATTTT. Translated, it gives CASSPFKGGGDTQYF. This sequence joins TRBV27 and TRBJ2-3, with D perhaps matching TRBD2 (7 bases). Germline loops: CDR1 MNHEY, CDR2 SMNVEV (reference sequence). Trimming took 6 bases from V and 5 from J, leaving 18 bases between them. The CDR3 extends over 15 amino acids.

Of note for this clone: The sample carries other DNA sequences with the same CDR3. The gene calls are TRBV11-2 and TRBJ1-1, with D hard to call. The CDR3 length is 11 residues. V was trimmed by 1 base and J by 7 bases, leaving 4 bases between them. Germline CDR1 and CDR2: SGHAT and FQNNGV. CDR3 residues: CASSLGGEAFF. The CDR3 region has the DNA TGTGCCAGCAGCTTAGGCGGTGAAGCTTTCTTT.

V gene TRBV30 combines with J gene TRBJ2-2, with 10 bases that match TRBD2. CDR1 and CDR2 from the germline V gene are GTSNPN and SVGIG (reference sequence). This CDR3 is 16 amino acids long. Trimming at V came to 5 bases and at J to 5 bases, leaving 11 bases not matched to a gene. CDR3 sequence reads: CAWDGGSGRRTGELFF. The CDR3 DNA sequence: TGTGCCTGGGACGGGGGTAGCGGGAGGCGAACCGGGGAGCTGTTTTTT.

The gene calls are TRBV7-2 and TRBJ2-1; 11 bases match TRBD2. V was clipped by 5 bases and J by 6 bases; unmatched bases: 6. This CDR3 has 15 amino acids. The germline gives CDR1 SGHTA, CDR2 FQGNSA. The CDR3 protein is CASSLTSGGSNEQFF. CDR3 nucleotides: TGTGCCAGCAGCCTAACTAGCGGGGGCAGCAATGAGCAGTTCTTC.

V and J are TRBV7-2 and TRBJ2-7; the D gene is possibly TRBD2 (6 bases). The CDR3 spans 14 residues. Deletions cut 5 bases from V and 3 bases from J, with 14 bases between. Germline V gives CDR1 SGHTA, CDR2 FQGNSA. The CDR3 DNA follows: TGTGCCAGCAGCCTGGCCGGGGGACTCTACGAGCAGTACTTC. This sequence encodes CASSLAGGLYEQYF.

This chain uses TRBV30 with TRBJ2-5; D gene uncertain. V was shortened by 7 bases and J by 5 bases, with 14 bases between the two germline ends. The germline CDR1 and CDR2 sequences are GTSNPN and SVGIG (reference sequence). The CDR3 covers 12 residues. CDR3: CASNRPRETQYF. For the CDR3, the DNA is TGTGCCTCGAATCGACCCCGCGAGACCCAGTACTTC.

The chain combines TRBV7-3 with TRBJ2-2; 7 nucleotides line up with TRBD2. J was trimmed by 1 base and V by 5 bases; bases with no gene match: 7. Germline V gene sequence: CDR1 SGHTA, CDR2 FQGTGA. This CDR3 has 16 amino acids. This CDR3 is CASSPGSSGNTGELFF. The CDR3 DNA follows: TGTGCCAGCAGCCCTGGTTCTAGCGGGAACACCGGGGAGCTGTTTTTT.

The chain combines TRBV19 with TRBJ2-7; 10 positions agree with TRBD1. J lost 2 bases, V lost 2 bases, and 3 bases had no gene match. This CDR3 is built from 15 residues. Looked up from germline, CDR1 is LNHDA and CDR2 is SQIVND (reference sequence). CDR3 coding DNA: TGTGCCAGTAGTATATGGGGACAGGGGACCTACGAGCAGTACTTC. It specifies CASSIWGQGTYEQYF. Full variable domain (remainder filled in from reference TRBV19 and TRBJ2-7): DGGITQSPKYLFRKEGQNVTLSCEQNLNHDAMYWYRQDPGQGLRLIYYSQIVNDFQKGDIAEGYSVSREKKESFPLTVTSAQKNPTAFYLCASSIWGQGTYEQYFGPGTRLTVT.

This clone was observed a few times. This chain connects TRBV2 to TRBJ1-1, with D perhaps TRBD1 (5 bases). The CDR3 is made up of 13 amino acids. Germline values: CDR1 SNHLY, CDR2 FYNNEI. V was trimmed by 8 bases and J by 1 base, leaving 11 bases between them. CDR3 in amino acids: CASGRQTNTEAFF. In DNA form, the CDR3 reads TGTGCCAGCGGCAGACAGACGAACACTGAAGCTTTCTTT.

This clone was picked up one time. V usage is TRBV4-2 and J usage is TRBJ1-1; a possible D gene is TRBD1 (5 bases). The CDR3 has 14 amino acids. V dropped 1 base and J dropped 5 bases, with 11 bases sitting between them. Looked up from germline, CDR1 is LGHNA and CDR2 is YNFKEQ. The CDR3 is CASSQAGTETEAFF. The CDR3 nucleotides are TGTGCCAGCAGCCAAGCAGGGACTGAAACTGAAGCTTTCTTT.

The chain is built from TRBV18 and TRBJ2-6, with D perhaps matching TRBD2 (6 bases). This CDR3 contains 17 residues. Trimming stripped 2 bases from V and 0 bases from J, with 11 bases between. CDR1 is KGHSH and CDR2 is LQKENI in the germline V gene. The CDR3 region has the DNA TGTGCCAGCTCACCAAGGGACTTGAGCTCTGGGGCCAACGTCCTGACTTTC. Protein: CASSPRDLSSGANVLTF. The complete variable domain, with remaining parts taken from reference TRBV18 and TRBJ2-6, reads NAGVMQNPRHLVRRRGQEARLRCSPMKGHSHVYWYRQLPEEGLKFMVYLQKENIIDESGMPKERFSAEFPKEGPSILRIQQVVRGDSAAYFCASSPRDLSSGANVLTFGAGSRLTVL.

This clone came up once. This chain links TRBV10-3 with TRBJ2-7; D call uncertain. Germline V lookup: CDR1 ENHRY, CDR2 SYGVKD. V lost 2 bases to trimming and J lost 2 bases, with 4 bases between them. The CDR3 has 12 residues. DNA of the CDR3: TGTGCCATCAGTGAGGGAGCCTACGAGCAGTACTTC. Its protein product is CAISEGAYEQYF.

The sample holds one count of this clone. This CDR3 reads CASTHTQGEVGNEQFF. In nucleotides, the CDR3 is TGTGCCAGCACCCATACCCAGGGGGAGGTAGGCAATGAGCAGTTCTTC. The chain recombines TRBV5-8 with TRBJ2-1; TRBD1 is a possible D gene (7 bases). V lost 6 bases to trimming and J lost 6 bases, with 22 bases between them. The CDR3 covers 16 residues. Germline V CDR1 and CDR2: SGHTS, YDEGEE. The full variable domain, with the rest looked up from reference TRBV5-8 and TRBJ2-1, is EAGVTQSPTHLIKTRGQQATLRCSPISGHTSVYWYQQALGLGLQFLLWYDEGEERNRGNFPPRFSGRQFPNYSSELNVNALELEDSALYLCASTHTQGEVGNEQFFGPGTRLTVL.